A selection of T cell receptor beta chains follows, all from one sample in a study of CD4 T cells in relation to SARS-CoV-2 and coronaviruses. Here immunoSEQ multiplex PCR was the method, and the copy in TCRdb shows in-frame clones only, minus some. In the table there are about 38,000 clones, 82% of which are singletons. What these receptors recognize is not known. The sample comprised naive CD4+ T cells from PBMCs, cultured in vitro. These receptors were obtained from an adult with COVID-19. Both conserved end residues are part of each CDR3. A D gene is named only where the DNA matches it firmly. The size entry is marked missing in some rows and otherwise reads once, few, many or a size class.

v_gene,d_gene,j_gene,abundance,CDR3aa
TRBV19,TRBD1,TRBJ2-5,NA,CASSNWDRQETQYF
TRBV9,NA,TRBJ2-3,NA,CASSEQPSTDTQYF
TRBV18,NA,TRBJ1-2,NA,CASSPGDQRSEGYTF
TRBV29-1,NA,TRBJ2-3,NA,CSGAPGFGLTDTQYF
TRBV29-1,TRBD2,TRBJ2-3,NA,CSVTSSGRGRTDTQYF
TRBV29-1,NA,TRBJ1-1,NA,CSVKGGPEAFF
TRBV9,NA,TRBJ2-3,NA,CASSVGRERYSTDTQYF
TRBV18,NA,TRBJ2-5,NA,CASSPGHSETQYF
TRBV6-5,NA,TRBJ2-1,NA,CASSYRDPPRNEQFF
TRBV7-9,TRBD1,TRBJ2-7,NA,CASSSLGTGWASWSYEQYF
TRBV7-9,NA,TRBJ1-1,NA,CASSWGGSSAFF
TRBV18,TRBD2,TRBJ2-2,NA,CASSPGLAENTGELFF
TRBV4-1,NA,TRBJ1-4,NA,CASSQPPPLGTNEKLFF
TRBV7-3,NA,TRBJ2-3,once,CASSPMPNTDTQYF
TRBV3-1/TRBV3-2,NA,TRBJ2-1,NA,CASSHLMGGLGNEQFF
TRBV5-1,NA,TRBJ2-1,NA,CASSLDGSSYNEQFF
TRBV29-1,TRBD2,TRBJ2-3,once,CSVAGTSVADTQYF
TRBV6-5,NA,TRBJ2-7,NA,CASSYSYGNTYEQYF
TRBV6-5,TRBD1,TRBJ1-6,NA,CASSRDRVYNSPLHF
TRBV4-1,NA,TRBJ1-6,once,CASSQEGGGPSYNSPLHF
TRBV14,TRBD2,TRBJ2-7,NA,CASSQARRGGMDEQYF
TRBV12-3/TRBV12-4,NA,TRBJ1-4,few,CASKSGFGEKLFF
TRBV18,NA,TRBJ1-2,once,CASSPGQRVNYGYTF
TRBV7-2,NA,TRBJ2-5,NA,CASSLPAEQETQYF
TRBV6-5,NA,TRBJ2-7,NA,CASSYPSSNEQYF
TRBV24-1,NA,TRBJ2-1,NA,CATSDLAAEQFF
TRBV3-1/TRBV3-2,NA,TRBJ2-2,NA,CASSPTRENTGELFF
TRBV7-2,TRBD1,TRBJ1-4,NA,CASSAARTGNEKLFF
TRBV29-1,TRBD1,TRBJ2-1,NA,CSAQGQGNEQFF
TRBV19,TRBD1,TRBJ1-5,NA,CATKTGENQPQHF
TRBV5-1,NA,TRBJ1-1,NA,CASSLAPGTRNTEAFF
TRBV19,TRBD1,TRBJ2-1,NA,CASTPDRAELGRIDNEQFF
TRBV27,TRBD2,TRBJ2-5,NA,CASSFEGRVRQTQYF
TRBV5-1,TRBD2,TRBJ2-5,NA,CASSLEGGLYQETQYF
TRBV5-1,NA,TRBJ2-5,NA,CASSVETQYF
TRBV20-1,NA,TRBJ1-4,NA,CSARKGEKLFF
TRBV2,TRBD2,TRBJ2-1,NA,CASSAGTTYNEQFF
TRBV7-3,TRBD2,TRBJ2-1,NA,CASSLPGLEYNEQFF
TRBV3-1/TRBV3-2,TRBD1,TRBJ1-6,NA,CASLDRDNSPLHF
TRBV5-1,NA,TRBJ1-1,NA,CASSLEAGLNTEAFF
TRBV4-1,NA,TRBJ2-3,once,CASSWTGSDTQYF